The sequence of this TCR beta chain was determined in a study of patients and donors after allogeneic stem cell transplantation. This clonotype showed up just a few times. TCRdb itself ran the RT-PCR reads through MiXCR, one entry per CDR3 protein. In the table there are approximately 200,000 distinct CDR3 sequences, around 40% of which are singletons. The CDR3 loop spans 15 amino acids. Germline V gene sequence: CDR1 SGHRS, CDR2 YFSETQ. V lost 4 bases and J lost 4; bases outside the gene matches: 6. V gene TRBV5-1 combines with J gene TRBJ1-2, with TRBD1 matching 11 bases. Sequencing was done on a sample of blood, either unsorted or a sorted T cell fraction (not recorded which). This receptor was obtained from a human donor who was either an allogeneic HSCT recipient or a stem cell or donor lymphocyte infusion donor (not recorded which). It is not recorded whose cells these are; they may come from a transplant donor. CDR3 sequence reads: CASSLGQGASYGYTF. The CDR3 DNA sequence: TGCGCCAGCAGCCTTGGACAGGGGGCTAGCTATGGCTACACCTTC.